This T cell receptor (beta chain) was retrieved from a study of cytomegalovirus exposure and HLA in healthy donors. Study-level results: Most subjects' HLA-A and HLA-B alleles were reportedly predicted from TCR beta sequences.

Notes on this clone: Its specificity is not known.

The PCR made use of 60 Vbeta and 13 Jbeta primers. Assay used: immunoSEQ multiplex PCR; TCRdb lists only in-frame clones, some missing. Of tens of thousands of clones in the sample, around three quarters were seen once. Healthy bone marrow donors supplied every sample. Germline CDR1 and CDR2: SGHTA and FQGNSA. This CDR3 region has 16 residues. V was pared by 3 bases and J by 0 bases, with 12 bases between. The sample taken for sequencing was PBMCs. The chain combines TRBV7-2 with TRBJ2-1; TRBD2 is a possible D gene (5 bases). This sequence originates from a woman in her 40s in good health and CMV-seropositive. The CDR3 nucleotides read TGTGCCAGCAGCTTCGGGCGGGTAGACTCCTACAATGAGCAGTTCTTC. Translation gives CASSFGRVDSYNEQFF.